Following are 11 T cell receptor beta chains from one sample sequenced in a study of blood T cell repertoires in COVID-19. The data were produced by immunoSEQ multiplex PCR, yet TCRdb's version contains in-frame clones alone and is incomplete. The sample contains some 200,000 clones, just over 85% of which appear only once. The source material was peripheral blood. The receptors were sampled from a man aged 18 to 35 with active or convalescent COVID-19.

The rearrangement links TRBV7-9 to TRBJ2-5; 9 bases map to TRBD2. The germline CDR1 and CDR2 sequences are SEHNR and FQNEAQ (reference sequence). CDR3 length: 16 residues. J gave up 1 base and V 5 bases, and 8 bases lay outside the gene matches. In DNA form, the CDR3 reads TGTGCCAGCAGCCCGACTAGCGGCGCACCCCAAGAGACCCAGTACTTC. Translation: CASSPTSGAPQETQYF.

The J gene is TRBJ2-3, the V gene TRBV9; tentatively, D is TRBD2 (5 bases). The CDR3 covers 15 residues. The germline V and J ends were trimmed by 4 bases and 0 bases, with 12 bases remaining between them. Per germline, CDR1 SGDLS and CDR2 YYNGEE. The CDR3 loop is CASSPSGGSTDTQYF. The CDR3 coding sequence is TGTGCCAGCAGCCCCAGTGGCGGGAGCACAGATACGCAGTATTTT.

This sequence joins TRBV30 and TRBJ1-4; maybe TRBD1 (5 bases). This CDR3 is built from 14 residues. Trimming took off 1 base at V and 4 bases at J, with 10 bases between the two ends. CDR1 is GTSNPN, CDR2 SVGIG, per germline (reference sequence). The CDR3 spells CAWSAGGFNEKLFF. The DNA for the CDR3 is TGTGCCTGGAGTGCCGGGGGTTTTAATGAAAAACTGTTTTTT.

The chain has TRBV23-1 and TRBJ2-7; no definite D call. TRBV23-1 is identified as an open reading frame with a role that is uncertain. This CDR3 is built from 12 residues. Between the trimmed V and J ends, which lost 2 bases and 3 bases, there was a span of 5 bases. CDR3 DNA: TGCGCCAGCAGTCAAAAGCTCTACGAGCAGTACTTC. Its protein is CASSQKLYEQYF.

The rearrangement uses TRBV5-1 and TRBJ1-1, with 9 bases identical to TRBD1. Germline V gene data show CDR1 as SGHRS and CDR2 as YFSETQ. CDR3 length: 15 amino acids. The V segment lost 3 bases and the J segment 7 bases; nucleotides outside the gene matches: 10. In nucleotides, the CDR3 is TGCGCCAGCAGCTGGGGGGACAGGGAGGAGGGTGAAGCTTTCTTT. Translation: CASSWGDREEGEAFF.

The chain uses TRBV6-2 or TRBV6-3 and TRBJ2-3; 9 nucleotides agree with TRBD2. Germline V CDR1 and CDR2: MNHEY, SVGEGT. J lost 4 bases, V lost 6 bases, and 5 bases had no gene match. This CDR3 spans 14 amino acids. The CDR3 sequence is CASSGAGGADTQYF. The CDR3 DNA sequence: TGTGCCAGCAGCGGAGCGGGAGGAGCAGATACGCAGTATTTT.

V and J are TRBV18 and TRBJ1-2; D possibly corresponds to TRBD1 (5 bases). Germline loops: CDR1 KGHSH, CDR2 LQKENI. Between the trimmed V and J ends, which lost 0 bases and 4 bases, there was a span of 12 bases. The CDR3 length is 15 residues. CDR3 sequence (DNA): TGTGCCAGCTCACCACCCGCCGCAGGGATCTATGGCTACACCTTC. Encoded protein: CASSPPAAGIYGYTF. Combining the CDR3 with reference TRBV18 and TRBJ1-2 gives the whole variable domain NAGVMQNPRHLVRRRGQEARLRCSPMKGHSHVYWYRQLPEEGLKFMVYLQKENIIDESGMPKERFSAEFPKEGPSILRIQQVVRGDSAAYFCASSPPAAGIYGYTFGSGTRLTVV.

This clone was seen more than once but under ten times. The chain couples TRBV7-9 to TRBJ1-1, with D possibly TRBD1 on 6 matching bases. The V gene lost 7 bases and the J gene lost 1 base, with 10 bases spanning the gap. The CDR3 extends over 13 amino acids. Germline CDR1 SEHNR, CDR2 FQNEAQ (reference sequence). The CDR3 region is CASTTGQNTEAFF. In nucleotides, the CDR3 is TGTGCCAGCACGACGGGACAGAACACTGAAGCTTTCTTT.

The genes are TRBV5-6 and TRBJ2-2, with TRBD1 matching over 7 bases. CDR3 length: 15 residues. Per germline, CDR1 SGHDT and CDR2 YYEEEE. The V segment lost 2 bases and the J segment 3 bases; nucleotides outside the gene matches: 4. CDR3: CASSFLDRDTGELFF. The CDR3 DNA follows: TGTGCCAGCAGCTTTTTAGACAGGGACACCGGGGAGCTGTTTTTT.

This clone was recorded at least ten times. The CDR3 loop is CATSSSSGATDTQYF. The CDR3 DNA is TGTGCCACCAGCAGTTCTAGCGGGGCCACAGATACGCAGTATTTT. V gene TRBV15 combines with J gene TRBJ2-3; TRBD2 aligns across 9 bases. The germline V gene has CDR1 LNHNV and CDR2 YYDKDF (reference sequence). The junction had 3 bases not matched to a gene; V was cut back by 3 bases and J by 2 bases. The length of the CDR3 is 15 residues.

This rearrangement joins TRBV28 to TRBJ2-3; D is possibly TRBD2 (5 bases). Germline CDR1 and CDR2: MDHEN and SYDVKM. The germline V and J ends were trimmed by 5 bases and 4 bases, with 13 bases remaining between them. The CDR3 consists of 14 residues. CDR3 nucleotide sequence: TGTGCCAGCAGTAAAGGAGGAGTCCCAGATACGCAGTATTTT. Residues: CASSKGGVPDTQYF. Looking up the rest from reference TRBV28 and TRBJ2-3 gives the full variable domain: DVKVTQSSRYLVKRTGEKVFLECVQDMDHENMFWYRQDPGLGLRLIYFSYDVKMKEKGDIPEGYSVSREKKERFSLILESASTNQTSMYLCASSKGGVPDTQYFGPGTRLTVL.